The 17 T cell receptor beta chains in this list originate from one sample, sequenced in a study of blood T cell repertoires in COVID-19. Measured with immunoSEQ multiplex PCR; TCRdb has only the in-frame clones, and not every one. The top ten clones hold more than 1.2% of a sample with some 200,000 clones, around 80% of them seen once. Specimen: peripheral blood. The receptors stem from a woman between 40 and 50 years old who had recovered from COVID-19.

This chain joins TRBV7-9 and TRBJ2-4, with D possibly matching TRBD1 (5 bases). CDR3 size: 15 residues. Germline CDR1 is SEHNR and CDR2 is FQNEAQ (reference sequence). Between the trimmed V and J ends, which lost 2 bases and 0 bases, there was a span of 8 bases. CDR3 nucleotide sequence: TGTGCCAGCAGCTTAAGCGACAGAGCCAAAAACATTCAGTACTTC. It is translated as CASSLSDRAKNIQYF.

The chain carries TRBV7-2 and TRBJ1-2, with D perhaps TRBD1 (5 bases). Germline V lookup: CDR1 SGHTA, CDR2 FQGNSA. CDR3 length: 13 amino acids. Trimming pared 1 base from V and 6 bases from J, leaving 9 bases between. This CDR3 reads CASSLGPTDGYTF. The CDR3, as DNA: TGTGCCAGCAGCTTAGGACCGACAGATGGCTACACCTTC.

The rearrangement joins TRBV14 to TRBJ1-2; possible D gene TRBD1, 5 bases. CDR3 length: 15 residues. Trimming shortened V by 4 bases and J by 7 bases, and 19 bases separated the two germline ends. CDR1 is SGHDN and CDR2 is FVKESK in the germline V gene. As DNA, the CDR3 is TGTGCCAGCAGCCGGAAGGGGTTTGTTTCTGGTGGCTACACCTTC. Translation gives CASSRKGFVSGGYTF.

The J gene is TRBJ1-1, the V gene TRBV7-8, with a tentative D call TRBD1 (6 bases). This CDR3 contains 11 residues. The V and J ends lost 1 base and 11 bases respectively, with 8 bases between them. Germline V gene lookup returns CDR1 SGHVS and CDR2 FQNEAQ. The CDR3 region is CASSLGQGAFF. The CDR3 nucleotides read TGTGCCAGCAGCTTAGGGCAGGGGGCTTTCTTT.

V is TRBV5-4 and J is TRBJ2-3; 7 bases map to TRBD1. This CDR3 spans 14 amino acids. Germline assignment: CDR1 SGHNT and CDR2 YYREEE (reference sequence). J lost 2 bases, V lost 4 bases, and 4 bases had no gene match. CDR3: CASSPGQATDTQYF. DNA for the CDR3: TGTGCCAGCAGCCCTGGACAGGCCACAGATACGCAGTATTTT.

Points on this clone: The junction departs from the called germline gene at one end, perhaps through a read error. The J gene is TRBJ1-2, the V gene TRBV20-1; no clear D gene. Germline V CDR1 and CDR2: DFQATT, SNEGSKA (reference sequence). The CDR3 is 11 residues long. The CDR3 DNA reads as TGCAGTGCTACCGATTCTTATGGCTGCACCTTC. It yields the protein CSATDSYGCTF.

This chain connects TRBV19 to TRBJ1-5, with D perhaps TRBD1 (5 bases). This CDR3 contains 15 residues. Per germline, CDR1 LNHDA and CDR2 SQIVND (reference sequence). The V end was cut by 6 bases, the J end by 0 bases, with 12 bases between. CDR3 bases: TGTGCCAGTAGGAGAGATAGGGGTAGCAATCAGCCCCAGCATTTT. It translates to CASRRDRGSNQPQHF.

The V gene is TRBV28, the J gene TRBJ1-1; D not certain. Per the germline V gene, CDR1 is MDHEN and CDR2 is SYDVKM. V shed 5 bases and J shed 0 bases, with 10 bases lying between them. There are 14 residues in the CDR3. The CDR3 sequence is CASSPLVMNTEAFF. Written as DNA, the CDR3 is TGTGCCAGCAGTCCTTTAGTGATGAACACTGAAGCTTTCTTT.

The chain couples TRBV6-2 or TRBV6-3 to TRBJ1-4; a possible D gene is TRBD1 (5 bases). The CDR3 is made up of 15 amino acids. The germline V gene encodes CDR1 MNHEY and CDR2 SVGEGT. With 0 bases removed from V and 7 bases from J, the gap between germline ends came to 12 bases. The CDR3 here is CASSYSFGAREKLFF. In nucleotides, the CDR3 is TGTGCCAGCAGTTACTCGTTTGGGGCGCGTGAAAAACTGTTTTTT.

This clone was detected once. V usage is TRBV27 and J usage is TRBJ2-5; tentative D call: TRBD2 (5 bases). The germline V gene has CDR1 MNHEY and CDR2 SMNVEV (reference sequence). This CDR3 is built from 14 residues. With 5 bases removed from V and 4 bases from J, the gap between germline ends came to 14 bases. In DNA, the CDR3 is TGTGCCAGCAGTGCTCAAAGGCTAGCAGAGACCCAGTACTTC. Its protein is CASSAQRLAETQYF.

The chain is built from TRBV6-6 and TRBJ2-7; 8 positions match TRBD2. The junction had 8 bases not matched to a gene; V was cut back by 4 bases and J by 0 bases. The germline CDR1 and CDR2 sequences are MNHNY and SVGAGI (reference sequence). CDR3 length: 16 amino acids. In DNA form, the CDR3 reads TGTGCCAGCAGTTTCGGATCGGGACTAGTCTCCTACGAGCAGTACTTC. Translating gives CASSFGSGLVSYEQYF.

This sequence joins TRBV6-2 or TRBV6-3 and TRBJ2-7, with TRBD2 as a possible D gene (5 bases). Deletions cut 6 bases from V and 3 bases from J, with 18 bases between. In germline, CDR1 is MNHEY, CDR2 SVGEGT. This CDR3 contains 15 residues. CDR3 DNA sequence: TGTGCCAGCAGCCAACCGGCGGGTCGCAACTACGAGCAGTACTTC. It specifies CASSQPAGRNYEQYF.

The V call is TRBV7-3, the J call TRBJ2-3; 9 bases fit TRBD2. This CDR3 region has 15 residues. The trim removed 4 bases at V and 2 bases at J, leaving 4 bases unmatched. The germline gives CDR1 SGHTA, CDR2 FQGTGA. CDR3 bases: TGTGCCAGCAGCTACGCTAGCGGGGTCACAGATACGCAGTATTTT. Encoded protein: CASSYASGVTDTQYF.

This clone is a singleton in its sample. Here the CDR3 DNA reads TGTGCCAGCATTGTGTGGGGGCTCACAAATGAAAAACTGTTTTTT. Translated, it gives CASIVWGLTNEKLFF. V and J are TRBV11-3 and TRBJ1-4, with a possible D match to TRBD1 (6 bases). Germline assignment: CDR1 SGHNT and CDR2 YENEEA. CDR3 length: 15 amino acids. The germline V and J ends were trimmed by 7 bases and 5 bases, with 17 bases remaining between them. The whole variable domain, filled in from reference TRBV11-3 and TRBJ1-4, reads EAGVVQSPRYKIIEKKQPVAFWCNPISGHNTLYWYLQNLGQGPELLIRYENEEAVDDSQLPKDRFSAERLKGVDSTLKIQPAELGDSAVYLCASIVWGLTNEKLFFGSGTQLSVL.

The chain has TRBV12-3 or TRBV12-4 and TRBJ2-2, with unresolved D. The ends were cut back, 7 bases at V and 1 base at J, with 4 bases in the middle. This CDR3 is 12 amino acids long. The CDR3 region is CASNMNTGELFF. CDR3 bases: TGTGCCAGCAACATGAACACCGGGGAGCTGTTTTTT.

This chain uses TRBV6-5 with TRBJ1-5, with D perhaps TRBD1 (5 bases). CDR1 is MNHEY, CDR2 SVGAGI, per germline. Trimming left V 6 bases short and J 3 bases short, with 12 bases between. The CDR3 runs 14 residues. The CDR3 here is CASRETVDNQPQHF. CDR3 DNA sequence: TGTGCCAGCAGGGAGACAGTAGACAATCAGCCCCAGCATTTT.

The CDR3 here is CASSSRGDPFSGANVLTF. CDR3 coding DNA: TGTGCCAGTAGCTCCAGGGGGGACCCCTTCTCTGGGGCCAACGTCCTGACTTTC. The J gene is TRBJ2-6, the V gene TRBV19; D may be TRBD1 (7 bases). The CDR3 sequence is 18 residues long. V was cut by 6 bases and J by 0 bases, with 18 bases left in between. CDR1 LNHDA and CDR2 SQIVND come from the germline V gene (reference sequence).